This T cell receptor beta chain was obtained from a study of CD8 T cells in Susac syndrome. Germline CDR1 SGHTA, CDR2 FQGTGA. Trimming stripped 0 bases from V and 7 bases from J, with 15 bases between. CDR3 length: 16 residues. Random-hexamer reverse transcription was applied to roughly 0.5 to 1 ug RNA. Amplification of TCR beta CDR3 by immunoSEQ multiplex PCR spanned 54 Vbeta and 13 Jbeta. TCRdb processed the immunoSEQ multiplex PCR reads anew with MiXCR; each CDR3 protein has one entry. The table shows 300,000 or so distinct CDR3 sequences, with approximately 90% occurring only once. Sequencing targeted TCR beta in blood CD8+ and CD4+ T cells. The multiple sclerosis controls were treatment-naive patients affected by stable or active relapsing-remitting disease. The authors negatively isolated CD8+ and CD4+ T cells and FACS-enriched TEMRA cells. The table lists this clonotype with a few counts.

Sequencing was carried out using CD4+ T cells from PBMCs. The TCR sequence derives from a human donor with multiple sclerosis. The chain recombines TRBV7-3 with TRBJ2-2, with a tentative D call TRBD2 (5 bases). This CDR3 reads CASSLTPGMVGGELFF. CDR3 nucleotides: TGTGCCAGCAGCTTAACTCCGGGGATGGTAGGCGGGGAGCTGTTTTTT.